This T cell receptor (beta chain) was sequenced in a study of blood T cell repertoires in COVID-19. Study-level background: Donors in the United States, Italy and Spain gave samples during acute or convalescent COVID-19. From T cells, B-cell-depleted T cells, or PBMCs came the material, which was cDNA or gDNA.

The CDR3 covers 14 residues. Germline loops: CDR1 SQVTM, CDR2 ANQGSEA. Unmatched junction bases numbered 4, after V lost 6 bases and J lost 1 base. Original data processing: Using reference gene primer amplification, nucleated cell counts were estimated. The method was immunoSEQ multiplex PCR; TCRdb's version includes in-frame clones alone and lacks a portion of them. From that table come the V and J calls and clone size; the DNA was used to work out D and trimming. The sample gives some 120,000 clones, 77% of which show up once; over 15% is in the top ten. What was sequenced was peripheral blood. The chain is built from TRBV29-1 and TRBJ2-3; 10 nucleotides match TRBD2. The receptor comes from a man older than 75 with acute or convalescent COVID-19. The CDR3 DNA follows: TGCAGCGTCTCAGCGGGGGGGGGCACAGATACGCAGTATTTT. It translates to CSVSAGGGTDTQYF.